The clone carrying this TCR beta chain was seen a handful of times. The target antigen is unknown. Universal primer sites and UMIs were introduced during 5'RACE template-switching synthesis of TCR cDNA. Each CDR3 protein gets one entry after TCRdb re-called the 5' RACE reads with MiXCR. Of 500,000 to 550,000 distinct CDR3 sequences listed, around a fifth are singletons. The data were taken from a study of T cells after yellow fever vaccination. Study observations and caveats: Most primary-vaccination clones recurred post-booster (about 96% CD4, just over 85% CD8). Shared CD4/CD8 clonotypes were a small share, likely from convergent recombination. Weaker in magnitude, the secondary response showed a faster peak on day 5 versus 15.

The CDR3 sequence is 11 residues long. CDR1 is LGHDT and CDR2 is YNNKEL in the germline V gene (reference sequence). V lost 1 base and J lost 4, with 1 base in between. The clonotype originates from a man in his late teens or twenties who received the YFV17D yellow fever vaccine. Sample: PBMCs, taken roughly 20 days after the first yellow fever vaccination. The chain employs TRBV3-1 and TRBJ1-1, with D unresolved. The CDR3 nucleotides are TGTGCCAGCAGCCAAGCCACTGAAGCTTTCTTT. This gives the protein CASSQATEAFF. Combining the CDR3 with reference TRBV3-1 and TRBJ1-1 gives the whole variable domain DTAVSQTPKYLVTQMGNDKSIKCEQNLGHDTMYWYKQDSKKFLKIMFSYNNKELIINETVPNRFSPKSPDKAHLNLHINSLELGDSAVYFCASSQATEAFFGQGTRLTVV.